This T cell receptor (beta chain) was profiled in a study of shared clonotypes between healthy human individuals. TCRdb keeps only in-frame clones here, not all; method: immunoSEQ multiplex PCR. The sample contains 730,000 or so clones, 55% to 75% of which appear only once. Study-wide findings and caveats: Larger estimated richness was generally seen in naive subsets than in memory subsets.

The CDR3 totals 14 residues. Germline V gives CDR1 SGHVS, CDR2 FNYEAQ. V gave up 3 bases and J gave up 5 bases; unmatched junction bases: 5. As regards this clone: Its antigen is undetermined.

The chain links TRBV7-6 to TRBJ2-3; 7 nucleotides line up with TRBD2. The sample taken for sequencing was memory CD4+ T cells sorted from blood. Subset of the sample: CD45RA-negative fraction. The origin of this receptor is a woman aged 25 to 39 in good health. The CDR3 protein is CASSFLAEKDTQYF. CDR3 DNA: TGTGCCAGCAGCTTTCTAGCGGAGAAAGATACGCAGTATTTT.